What follows are 23 T cell receptor beta chains derived from one specimen sequenced in a study of blood T cells in healthy people across ages. Using a J-beta primer mix together with a sample-barcoded 5' primer, a second PCR was run for roughly 7 to 12 cycles. MiXCR, run by TCRdb on the 5' RACE reads, gives a single entry per CDR3 protein. The sample holds 800,000 to 1,000,000 distinct CDR3 sequences; 40% to 60% are singletons and the top ten take 13%. What was sequenced was blood. Every receptor here comes from a young man in good health.

The V and J genes are TRBV4-1 and TRBJ2-7; D assignment may be TRBD1 or TRBD2 (5 bases each). The CDR3 runs to 15 residues. The ends were cut back, 4 bases at V and 4 bases at J, with 17 bases in the middle. CDR1 is MGHRA and CDR2 is YSYEKL in the germline V gene. The CDR3 coding sequence is TGCGCCAGCAGCCTCCGGGACGATCCGGCATACGAGCAGTACTTC. It codes for CASSLRDDPAYEQYF.

As concerns this clonotype: Just one base apart from a much larger clone, this may be a read error. This chain joins TRBV29-1 and TRBJ2-5; D possibly corresponds to TRBD1 (6 bases). Matching the DNA end better, TRBJ2-7 makes the J call doubtful. Per germline, CDR1 SQVTM and CDR2 ANQGSEA. The CDR3 spans 15 residues. The CDR3 is CSAATGSMGSDEQYF. The CDR3 region has the DNA TGCAGCGCCGCAACAGGGTCGATGGGATCCGACGAGCAGTACTTC.

CDR3 amino acids: CASSQRASGKENIQYF. CDR3 DNA sequence: TGTGCCAGCAGCCAACGGGCGTCGGGGAAGGAAAACATTCAGTACTTC. The genes are TRBV4-2 and TRBJ2-4; weak D call: TRBD2 (5 bases). The CDR3 covers 16 residues. The germline V gene has CDR1 LGHNA and CDR2 YNFKEQ. V shed 2 bases and J shed 5 bases, with 16 bases lying between them.

This clonotype was counted only a few times. The chain has TRBV4-3 and TRBJ2-5; TRBD1 matches at 7 bases. This CDR3 contains 15 residues. Germline V gene sequence: CDR1 LGHNA, CDR2 YSLEER. Trimming at V came to 4 bases and at J to 1 base, leaving 6 bases not matched to a gene. The CDR3 DNA follows: TGCGCCAGCAGCCCGGGACAGACTTTCCAAGAGACCCAGTACTTC. Residues: CASSPGQTFQETQYF.

This clonotype was seen a single time. The chain combines TRBV5-1 with TRBJ1-1; unclear D gene. Germline loops: CDR1 SGHRS, CDR2 YFSETQ. The V and J ends lost 4 bases and 7 bases respectively, with 8 bases between them. The CDR3 length is 11 residues. CDR3 sequence (DNA): TGCGCCAGCAGCAACGCAGATGAAGCTTTCTTT. Translated, it gives CASSNADEAFF. Filled out from reference TRBV5-1 and TRBJ1-1, the complete variable domain reads KAGVTQTPRYLIKTRGQQVTLSCSPISGHRSVSWYQQTPGQGLQFLFEYFSETQRNKGNFPGRFSGRQFSNSRSEMNVSTLELGDSALYLCASSNADEAFFGQGTRLTVV.

This clonotype has just a few counts. This chain uses TRBV28 with TRBJ1-1; D unresolved. In germline, CDR1 is MDHEN, CDR2 SYDVKM. V was pared by 5 bases and J by 0 bases, with 10 bases between. The CDR3 has 14 residues. CDR3 amino acids: CASSPRHLNTEAFF. For the CDR3, the DNA is TGTGCCAGCAGTCCCAGACACCTGAACACTGAAGCTTTCTTT.

This clonotype was recorded a few times. J is TRBJ2-1 and V is TRBV4-2, with a tentative D call TRBD2 (7 bases). The germline V gene has CDR1 LGHNA and CDR2 YNFKEQ. V lost 4 bases and J lost 10, with 14 bases in between. The CDR3 totals 13 residues. The DNA of the CDR3 is TGTGCCAGCAGCCTCCAAGGGGGGGACGAGCAGTTCTTC. Translating it yields CASSLQGGDEQFF.

This clonotype was found a few times. The chain employs TRBV4-1 and TRBJ2-2; TRBD1 might be the D (5 bases). The CDR3 covers 13 residues. Trimming left V 3 bases short and J 3 bases short, with 5 bases between. The germline V gene has CDR1 MGHRA and CDR2 YSYEKL. The CDR3 is CASSQGHTGELFF. CDR3 nucleotides: TGCGCCAGCAGCCAGGGGCACACCGGGGAGCTGTTTTTT.

The CDR3 region has the DNA TGCAGCGTTGAGAAGGAAGACTCCTACAATGAGCAGTTCTTC. Protein product: CSVEKEDSYNEQFF. This chain joins TRBV29-1 and TRBJ2-1; D is ambiguous. Trimming took 3 bases from V and 0 from J, leaving 9 bases between them. Germline V gives CDR1 SQVTM, CDR2 ANQGSEA. The CDR3 has 14 amino acids.

This clonotype turned up a few times. This chain joins TRBV4-3 and TRBJ2-1, with 10 bases that match TRBD2. V lost 2 bases and J lost 7; bases outside the gene matches: 14. Germline V gene lookup returns CDR1 LGHNA and CDR2 YSLEER. The CDR3 contains 18 residues. This chain's CDR3 is CASSQPRLAGLSGNEQFF. CDR3 DNA: TGCGCCAGCAGCCAACCGAGACTAGCGGGTTTATCGGGAAATGAGCAGTTCTTC.

The chain combines TRBV6-1 with TRBJ2-5; no clear D. Per the germline V gene, CDR1 is MNHNS and CDR2 is SASEGT. This CDR3 contains 15 residues. Trimming cost V 2 bases and J 1 base, with 11 bases left between them. The CDR3 DNA sequence: TGTGCCAGCAGTGAAAGCCAAAGGGCCCAAGAGACCCAGTACTTC. It codes for CASSESQRAQETQYF.

With regard to this clonotype: At one of its ends the junction is not consistent with the germline gene, which may arise from a read error. J is TRBJ2-1 and V is TRBV6-2 or TRBV6-3; D is possibly TRBD2 (5 bases). The CDR3 loop spans 14 amino acids. Germline V gives CDR1 MNHEY, CDR2 SVGEGT. CDR3 nucleotide sequence: TGTGCCAGCAGTGACTCCCCAGCGGACGATGAGCAGTTCTTC. Translation gives CASSDSPADDEQFF.

The count of this clonotype is one. The chain recombines TRBV30 with TRBJ2-1; unclear D gene. Deletions cut 3 bases from V and 2 bases from J, with 8 bases between. CDR3 length: 13 amino acids. Germline V gives CDR1 GTSNPN, CDR2 SVGIG (reference sequence). CDR3 nucleotide sequence: TGTGCCTGGAGGGAGATACCCTACAATGAGCAGTTCTTC. It encodes CAWREIPYNEQFF.

This sequence joins TRBV29-1 and TRBJ2-3; unclear D gene. The germline V and J ends were trimmed by 0 bases and 2 bases, with 18 bases remaining between them. There are 17 residues in the CDR3. CDR1 is SQVTM, CDR2 ANQGSEA, per germline. CDR3 in DNA: TGCAGCGTTGAAGAAGGGTGGGCTAGGGTGTTCACAGATACGCAGTATTTT. It is translated as CSVEEGWARVFTDTQYF.

This clonotype showed up many times. J is TRBJ2-3 and V is TRBV5-1; possibly TRBD2 for D (6 bases). Germline V CDR1 and CDR2: SGHRS, YFSETQ. V shed 0 bases and J shed 1 base, with 9 bases lying between them. This CDR3 has 15 amino acids. CDR3 sequence: CASSLVSGGTDTQYF. The CDR3 DNA reads TGCGCCAGCAGCTTGGTTAGCGGCGGCACAGATACGCAGTATTTT.

This clonotype showed up many times. The chain links TRBV20-1 to TRBJ2-7; TRBD1 agrees at 7 bases. Looked up from germline, CDR1 is DFQATT and CDR2 is SNEGSKA (reference sequence). This CDR3 has 12 residues. The CDR3 loop is CSVPGQAYEQYF. DNA for the CDR3: TGCAGCGTCCCTGGACAGGCCTACGAGCAGTACTTC.

This clonotype occurred a few times. The chain employs TRBV29-1 and TRBJ2-1; perhaps TRBD1 as D (6 bases). Trimming removed 7 bases at V and 3 bases at J, with 16 bases between. The length of the CDR3 is 14 residues. Per germline, CDR1 SQVTM and CDR2 ANQGSEA. This CDR3 reads CSGEPGAVYNEQFF. CDR3 coding DNA: TGCAGCGGGGAGCCAGGGGCGGTCTACAATGAGCAGTTCTTC.

The CDR3 DNA sequence: TGCAGCGTAAGACTCCTAGATACGCAGTATTTT. Translated: CSVRLLDTQYF. This chain connects TRBV29-1 to TRBJ2-3; D remains unclear. The CDR3 is 11 residues long. V was clipped by 6 bases and J by 5 bases, with 9 bases between them. The germline CDR1 and CDR2 sequences are SQVTM and ANQGSEA.

The chain combines TRBV12-3 or TRBV12-4 with TRBJ2-1; D might be TRBD2 (6 bases). V was trimmed by 5 bases and J by 6 bases, leaving 14 bases between them. The CDR3 is 14 amino acids. CDR3 region: CASSARGTFNEQFF. In DNA, the CDR3 is TGTGCCAGCAGTGCCCGCGGGACTTTCAATGAGCAGTTCTTC.

This clonotype was observed a few times. The chain has TRBV30 and TRBJ2-7; maybe TRBD2 (5 bases). Trimming took off 0 bases at V and 3 bases at J, with 12 bases between the two ends. This CDR3 is 14 amino acids long. Germline assignment: CDR1 GTSNPN and CDR2 SVGIG (reference sequence). CDR3 nucleotides: TGTGCCTGGAGTGTAAAGACTACCTACTACGAGCAGTACTTC. Its translation: CAWSVKTTYYEQYF.

Regarding this clonotype: In this CDR3 the conserved last residue, phenylalanine or tryptophan, is missing, so a read error is likely. This sequence joins TRBV6-5 and TRBJ2-1, with 7 nucleotides matching TRBD1. The CDR3 sequence is 15 residues long. The trim removed 6 bases at V and 2 bases at J, leaving 7 bases unmatched. Germline assignment: CDR1 MNHEY and CDR2 SVGAGI. The CDR3 reads CASSLFQGAYNEQFL. In DNA, the CDR3 is TGTGCCAGCAGCTTGTTTCAGGGGGCCTACAATGAGCAGTTCTTA.

This clonotype was observed a few times. A much larger clonotype is one base distant, so this may be a read error. This rearrangement joins TRBV3-1 to TRBJ1-2; D unclear. Trimming removed 3 bases from V and 5 bases from J, with 16 bases in between. CDR1 and CDR2 from the germline V gene are LGHDT and YNNKEL (reference sequence). The CDR3 contains 15 residues. The CDR3 is CASSQAAGVGYGYTF. The CDR3 nucleotides are TGTGCCAGCAGCCAGGCCGCTGGGGTAGGGTATGGCTACACCTTC.

The chain uses TRBV3-1 and TRBJ2-5; D possibly corresponds to TRBD2 (5 bases). The germline V gene has CDR1 LGHDT and CDR2 YNNKEL (reference sequence). The CDR3 loop spans 14 amino acids. V was shortened by 0 bases and J by 3 bases, with 8 bases between the two germline ends. The CDR3 sequence is CASSQDLTKETQYF. CDR3 DNA sequence: TGTGCCAGCAGCCAAGATCTGACTAAAGAGACCCAGTACTTC.